The 13 T cell receptor beta chains below all came from one sample that was sequenced in a study of human T cells and chemical hapten exposure. Using its own MiXCR run on the RACE reads, TCRdb lists one record per CDR3 protein. Altogether approximately 79,000 distinct CDR3 sequences are present, roughly 8.6% being singletons, with the ten largest covering 1.5%. Described time point: healthy volunteer bleed at 6 weeks. The authors extracted total RNA from unfractionated whole blood. Specimen: whole blood. The receptor source for this set is a male donor in good health. Some clones in this sample may be carry-over from other donors' samples.

The sample holds a few counts of this clonotype. This chain connects TRBV27 to TRBJ1-4, with 9 bases matching TRBD1. V lost 3 bases to trimming and J lost 6 bases; unmatched junction nucleotides: 5. This CDR3 has 15 amino acids. Germline V gene sequence: CDR1 MNHEY, CDR2 SMNVEV (reference sequence). The CDR3 loop reads CASSLNRGRDEKLFF. In DNA form, the CDR3 reads TGTGCCAGCAGTTTGAACAGGGGGCGGGATGAAAAACTGTTTTTT.

This clonotype was counted ten times or more. The rearrangement joins TRBV6-5 to TRBJ1-3, with 10 nucleotides matching TRBD1. Germline CDR1 is MNHEY and CDR2 is SVGAGI. The CDR3 has 13 residues. Trimming took 5 bases from V and 8 from J; bases not matched to a gene: 3. CDR3 region: CASSQTGGYTIYF. Written as DNA, the CDR3 is TGTGCCAGCAGTCAGACAGGGGGCTACACCATATATTTT.

The chain links TRBV12-3 or TRBV12-4 to TRBJ2-3; 8 bases align to TRBD2. The junction had 19 bases not matched to a gene; V was cut back by 5 bases and J by 3 bases. This CDR3 has 19 residues. The CDR3 DNA reads as TGTGCCAGCAGTCTCCCCCTAAGCGGGGGCCCTACCCAGACAGATACGCAGTATTTT. Translating gives CASSLPLSGGPTQTDTQYF.

In this sample, this clonotype turned up many times. The chain is built from TRBV29-1 and TRBJ2-2; 11 bases map to TRBD2. V lost 7 bases to trimming and J lost 7 bases; unmatched junction nucleotides: 20. Germline CDR1 is SQVTM and CDR2 is ANQGSEA. This CDR3 has 18 amino acids. As DNA, the CDR3 is TGCAGCGCCTCCCCCCCCATAGCGGGAGGGGGTGGCAGCGGGGAGCTGTTTTTT. Protein: CSASPPIAGGGGSGELFF.

CDR3 region: CASSLRDINTEAFF. CDR3 nucleotide sequence: TGTGCCAGCAGCCTCCGGGACATCAACACTGAAGCTTTCTTT. This chain uses TRBV6-2 or TRBV6-3 with TRBJ1-1, with D maybe TRBD1 (6 bases). The CDR3 loop spans 14 amino acids. The germline gives CDR1 MNHEY, CDR2 SVGEGT. Between the trimmed V and J ends, which lost 6 bases and 2 bases, there was a span of 13 bases.

This clonotype was counted at least ten times. The gene calls are TRBV27 and TRBJ1-1; a possible D gene is TRBD1 (5 bases). The CDR3 is made up of 15 amino acids. Germline V gene sequence: CDR1 MNHEY, CDR2 SMNVEV (reference sequence). Trimming removed 0 bases at V and 1 base at J, with 9 bases between. As DNA, the CDR3 is TGTGCCAGCAGTTTATCGAGGGGCCAGAACACTGAAGCTTTCTTT. Translation gives CASSLSRGQNTEAFF.

As for this clonotype: One end of the junction does not line up with germline, which may come from a read error. This sequence joins TRBV7-9 and TRBJ1-4, with D unresolved. Per the germline V gene, CDR1 is SEHNR and CDR2 is FQNEAQ (reference sequence). This CDR3 spans 13 amino acids. The CDR3 DNA reads TGTGCCAGCGGCTTAGACAAATCCGAAAAACTGTTTTTT. As protein: CASGLDKSEKLFF.

In DNA form, the CDR3 reads TGCAGCGTTCCTGACAGGGGGAAGACTGAAGCTTTCTTT. Translation gives CSVPDRGKTEAFF. The V and J genes are TRBV29-1 and TRBJ1-1; 9 bases align to TRBD1. The CDR3 is 13 residues long. Germline V gene data show CDR1 as SQVTM and CDR2 as ANQGSEA. V dropped 5 bases and J dropped 5; count of bases not matched to a gene: 6.

This clonotype appeared a few times. This chain connects TRBV27 to TRBJ1-1; TRBD1 agrees at 9 bases. The CDR3 is 14 amino acids. After removal of 4 bases from V and 5 bases from J, the junction contained 5 bases not matched to a gene. The germline CDR1 and CDR2 sequences are MNHEY and SMNVEV (reference sequence). As DNA, the CDR3 is TGTGCCAGCAGTTGGACAGGGGCTCGAACTGAAGCTTTCTTT. Its protein is CASSWTGARTEAFF.

With respect to this clonotype: A much larger clone lies a single base off, so this may be a read error. This chain links TRBV7-8 with TRBJ1-1; D may be TRBD1 (6 bases). The CDR3 is 15 residues long. Per the germline V gene, CDR1 is SGHVS and CDR2 is FQNEAQ. Deletions cut 5 bases from V and 3 bases from J, with 16 bases between. The CDR3 sequence: CASSPRGGGDTEAFF. The CDR3 DNA sequence: TGTGCCAGCAGCCCACGCGGAGGGGGGGACACTGAAGCTTTCTTT.

This clonotype was seen a few times. This chain uses TRBV21-1 with TRBJ1-4. TRBV21-1 counts as a pseudogene. CDR3 length equals 17 residues. The CDR3 sequence: CASSKVRVSKGKEKLFF. The CDR3 coding sequence is TGTGCCAGCAGCAAAGTGAGGGTGTCGAAGGGTAAAGAAAAACTGTTTTTT.

The CDR3 DNA reads as TGTGCCAGCAGTGAAGCCCAGCAGAGTTACAATGAGCAGTTCTTC. It codes for CASSEAQQSYNEQFF. The chain is built from TRBV25-1 and TRBJ2-1; D remains unclear. The germline V gene has CDR1 MGHDK and CDR2 SYGVNS. Trimming shortened V by 2 bases and J by 4 bases, and 12 bases separated the two germline ends. CDR3 length equals 15 residues.

This clonotype was seen ten or more times. The V and J genes are TRBV12-3 or TRBV12-4 and TRBJ1-1, with 8 bases identical to TRBD1. Trimming took 6 bases from V and 5 from J; bases not matched to a gene: 2. The CDR3 is 12 amino acids. The CDR3: CASRQGGTEAFF. DNA of the CDR3: TGTGCCAGCAGACAGGGGGGTACTGAAGCTTTCTTT.